One and the same sample provided the 11 T cell receptor beta chains below, sequenced in a study of T cell responses to AZD1222 COVID-19 vaccine. Assay used: immunoSEQ multiplex PCR; TCRdb lists only in-frame clones, some missing. Among about 140,000 clones listed, around nine tenths were seen once. This sample comprised peripheral blood, obtained 28 days after the second AZD1222 dose. Source of these receptors: an adult who received the AZD1222 COVID-19 vaccine.

The V gene is TRBV19, the J gene TRBJ2-7; 12 nucleotides agree with TRBD2. Looked up from germline, CDR1 is LNHDA and CDR2 is SQIVND (reference sequence). V lost 3 bases and J lost 6; bases outside the gene matches: 6. This CDR3 is built from 15 residues. The CDR3 DNA reads as TGTGCCAGTAGTATGACTAGCGGGGGTCAGGGCGAGCAGTACTTC. This translates into CASSMTSGGQGEQYF.

The chain uses TRBV6-5 and TRBJ1-6; perhaps TRBD1 as D (6 bases). The CDR3 contains 14 residues. Trimming shortened V by 6 bases and J by 8 bases, and 14 bases separated the two germline ends. Per the germline V gene, CDR1 is MNHEY and CDR2 is SVGAGI. This chain's CDR3 is CASRRGTLDSPLHF. Here the CDR3 DNA reads TGTGCCAGCAGGAGAGGGACACTGGATTCACCCCTCCACTTT.

The chain combines TRBV13 with TRBJ1-3; 7 nucleotides align to TRBD1. Germline lookup yields CDR1 PRHDT and CDR2 FYEKMQ (reference sequence). The J segment lost 3 bases and the V segment lost 4 bases, leaving 12 bases of the junction unmatched. The CDR3 sequence is 17 residues long. CDR3 DNA: TGTGCCAGCAGCTCGGCAGGAGACAGGACAGGTGGAAACACCATATATTTT. Encoded protein: CASSSAGDRTGGNTIYF.

The chain uses TRBV6-5 and TRBJ1-6; tentatively, D is TRBD1 (6 bases). Trimming took 7 bases from V and 9 from J, leaving 19 bases between them. The length of the CDR3 is 15 residues. Germline-derived CDR1 and CDR2 are MNHEY and SVGAGI. The CDR3, as DNA: TGTGCCAGCACCCTCGGGAGGGGGGGCGGTTCACCCCTCCACTTT. This sequence encodes CASTLGRGGGSPLHF.

This chain links TRBV2 with TRBJ1-5, with TRBD1 matching over 7 bases. The junction had 5 bases not matched to a gene; V was cut back by 7 bases and J by 5 bases. CDR3 length: 13 residues. Per the germline V gene, CDR1 is SNHLY and CDR2 is FYNNEI. CDR3 amino acids: CASMEGAYQPQHF. Written as DNA, the CDR3 is TGTGCCAGCATGGAGGGGGCTTATCAGCCCCAGCATTTT.

This clone was seen a handful of times. The chain recombines TRBV15 with TRBJ1-1, with D tentatively TRBD1 (5 bases). V was shortened by 4 bases and J by 0 bases, with 9 bases between the two germline ends. The CDR3 covers 14 residues. Germline values: CDR1 LNHNV, CDR2 YYDKDF (reference sequence). The CDR3 DNA reads as TGTGCCACCAGCACGACAGAGATGAACACTGAAGCTTTCTTT. Its protein product is CATSTTEMNTEAFF. The full variable domain, rest sourced from reference TRBV15 and TRBJ1-1, is DAMVIQNPRYQVTQFGKPVTLSCSQTLNHNVMYWYQQKSSQAPKLLFHYYDKDFNNEADTPDNFQSRRPNTSFCFLDIRSPGLGDTAMYLCATSTTEMNTEAFFGQGTRLTVV.

This chain links TRBV2 with TRBJ2-7; D tentatively fits TRBD1 or TRBD2 (6 bases each). Trimming removed 6 bases at V and 3 bases at J, with 21 bases between. Per germline, CDR1 SNHLY and CDR2 FYNNEI. The CDR3 totals 16 residues. CDR3 in amino acids: CASSRPIKGGNYEQYF. The DNA for the CDR3 is TGTGCCAGCAGCCGCCCGATTAAAGGGGGGAACTACGAGCAGTACTTC.

The chain couples TRBV9 to TRBJ1-3, with D hard to call. CDR3 size: 14 residues. Germline V lookup: CDR1 SGDLS, CDR2 YYNGEE. V lost 2 bases, J lost 4 bases, and 10 bases lay in between. The CDR3 DNA is TGTGCCAGCAGCGTTTCGGCAGCCGGAAACACCATATATTTT. This codes for CASSVSAAGNTIYF.

The chain combines TRBV5-8 with TRBJ2-5; D gene unclear. The ends were cut back, 1 base at V and 4 bases at J, with 5 bases in the middle. The CDR3 runs to 12 residues. Germline V gives CDR1 SGHTS, CDR2 YDEGEE. Written as DNA, the CDR3 is TGTGCCAGCAGCTTGTACTCAGAGACCCAGTACTTC. This gives the protein CASSLYSETQYF.

This chain links TRBV5-6 with TRBJ1-1, with D maybe TRBD1 (6 bases). Germline CDR1 is SGHDT and CDR2 is YYEEEE. The CDR3 runs to 15 residues. V gave up 0 bases and J gave up 7 bases, with 16 bases separating them. The CDR3 loop is CASSLDPRGDNEAFF. The CDR3 nucleotides are TGTGCCAGCAGCTTGGATCCCAGGGGAGACAATGAAGCTTTCTTT. Full variable domain (outside the CDR3, taken from reference TRBV5-6 and TRBJ1-1): DAGVTQSPTHLIKTRGQQVTLRCSPKSGHDTVSWYQQALGQGPQFIFQYYEEEERQRGNFPDRFSGHQFPNYSSELNVNALLLGDSALYLCASSLDPRGDNEAFFGQGTRLTVV.

In its sample, this clone was seen once. The V gene is TRBV6-5, the J gene TRBJ1-4, with unresolved D. The CDR3 sequence is 11 residues long. Trimming stripped 8 bases from V and 6 bases from J, with 7 bases between. The germline V gene encodes CDR1 MNHEY and CDR2 SVGAGI. Here the CDR3 reads CASGGYEKLFF. For the CDR3, the DNA is TGTGCCAGCGGCGGGTATGAAAAACTGTTTTTT.